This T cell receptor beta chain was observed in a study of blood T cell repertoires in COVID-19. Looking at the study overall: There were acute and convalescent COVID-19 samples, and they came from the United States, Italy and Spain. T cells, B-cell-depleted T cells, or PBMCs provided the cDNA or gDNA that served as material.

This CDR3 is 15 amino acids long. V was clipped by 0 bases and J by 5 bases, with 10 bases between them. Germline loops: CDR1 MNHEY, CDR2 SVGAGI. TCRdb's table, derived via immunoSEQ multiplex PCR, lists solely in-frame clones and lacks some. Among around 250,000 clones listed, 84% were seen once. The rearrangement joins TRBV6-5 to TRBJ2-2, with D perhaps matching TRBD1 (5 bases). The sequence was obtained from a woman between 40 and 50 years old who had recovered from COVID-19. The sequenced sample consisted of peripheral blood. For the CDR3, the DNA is TGTGCCAGCAGTTACTCGAGACAGACGACCGGGGAGCTGTTTTTT. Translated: CASSYSRQTTGELFF.